This T cell receptor (beta chain) was documented in a study of T cell repertoires in cytomegalovirus infection. The V and J ends lost 2 bases and 0 bases respectively, with 2 bases between them. CDR1 is DFQATT and CDR2 is SNEGSKA in the germline V gene (reference sequence). The CDR3 has 11 residues. TCRdb itself ran the reads through MiXCR, one entry per CDR3 protein. This table has around 740,000 distinct CDR3 sequences, 35% appearing once. The sequencing sample was made of PBMCs. This chain joins TRBV20-1 and TRBJ2-7, with no clear D. This receptor was obtained from a human donor in good health (CMV status not recorded). Some clones in this sample may be carry-over from other donors' samples. The CDR3 DNA reads TGCAGTGCTAGACACTCCTACGAGCAGTACTTC. The encoded protein is CSARHSYEQYF.